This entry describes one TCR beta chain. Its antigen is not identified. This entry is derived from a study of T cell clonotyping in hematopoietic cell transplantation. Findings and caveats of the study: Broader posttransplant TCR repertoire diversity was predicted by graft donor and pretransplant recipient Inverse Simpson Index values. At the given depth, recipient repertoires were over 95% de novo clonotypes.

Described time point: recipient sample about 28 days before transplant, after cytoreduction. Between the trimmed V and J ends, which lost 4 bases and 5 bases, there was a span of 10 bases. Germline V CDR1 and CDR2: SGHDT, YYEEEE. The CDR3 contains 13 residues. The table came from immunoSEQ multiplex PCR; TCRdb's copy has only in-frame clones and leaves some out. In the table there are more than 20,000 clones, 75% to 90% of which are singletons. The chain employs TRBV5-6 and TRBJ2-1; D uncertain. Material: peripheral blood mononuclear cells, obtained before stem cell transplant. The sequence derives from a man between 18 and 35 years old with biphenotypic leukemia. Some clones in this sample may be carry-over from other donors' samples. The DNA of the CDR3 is TGTGCCAGCAGCCGCACGGGTCACAATGAGCAGTTCTTC. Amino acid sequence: CASSRTGHNEQFF.